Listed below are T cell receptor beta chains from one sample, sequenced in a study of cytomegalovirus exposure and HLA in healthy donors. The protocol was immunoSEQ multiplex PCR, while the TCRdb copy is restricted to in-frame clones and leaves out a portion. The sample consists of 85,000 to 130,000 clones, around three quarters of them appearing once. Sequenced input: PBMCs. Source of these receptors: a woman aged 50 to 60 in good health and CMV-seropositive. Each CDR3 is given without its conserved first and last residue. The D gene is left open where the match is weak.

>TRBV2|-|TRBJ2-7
ASSVSYEQY
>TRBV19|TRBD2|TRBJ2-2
ASRPSGSGTGELF
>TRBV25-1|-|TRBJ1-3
ASSEYIDNLGNTIY
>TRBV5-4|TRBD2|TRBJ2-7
ASSLRGGGGEQY
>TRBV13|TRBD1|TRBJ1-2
ASSPGTGQSYGYT
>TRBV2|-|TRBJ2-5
ASPQGVGVEETQY
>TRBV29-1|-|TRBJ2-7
SVEGGQFYEQY
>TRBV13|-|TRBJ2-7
ASSRRSDEQY
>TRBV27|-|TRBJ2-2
ASSFSINTGELF
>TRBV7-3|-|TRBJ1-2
ASSLTRGGGYT
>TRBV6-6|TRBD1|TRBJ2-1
ASIPDRSYNEQF
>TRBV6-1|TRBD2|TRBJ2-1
ASGLVYNEQF
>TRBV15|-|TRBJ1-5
ATSRDGRSQQPQH
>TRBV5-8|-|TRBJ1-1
ATGTGLVLLNTEAF
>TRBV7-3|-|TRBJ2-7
ASSQGGGYEQY
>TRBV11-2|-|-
ASSLGRGHYEQY
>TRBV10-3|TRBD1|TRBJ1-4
AISETGTGREATNEKLF
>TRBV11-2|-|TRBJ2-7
ASSLGEDYEQY
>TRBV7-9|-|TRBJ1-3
ASSLNPGYSGNTIY
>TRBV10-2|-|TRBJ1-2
ASSESGQGGNYGYT
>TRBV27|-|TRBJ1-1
ASSRVNTEAF
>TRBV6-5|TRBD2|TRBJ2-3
AARGSGDQGTQY
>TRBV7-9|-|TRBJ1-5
ASSLAGRDNQPQH
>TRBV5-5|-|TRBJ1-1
ASSQGPGLGNTEAF
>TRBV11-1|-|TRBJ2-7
ASSLGAVYEQY
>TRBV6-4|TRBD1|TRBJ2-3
VSSKTGARADTQY
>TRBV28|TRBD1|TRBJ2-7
ASSLLDRAREQY